This T cell receptor (beta chain) was observed in a study of T cell responses to AZD1222 COVID-19 vaccine. Study-level points and caveats: Donors were chiefly white British, with a greater number of females, and clonal diversity was perhaps underestimated. Among AZD1222 vaccinees, only six were seropositive at baseline.

Trimming left V 5 bases short and J 8 bases short, with 16 bases between. The length of the CDR3 is 13 residues. Only in-frame clones appear in the TCRdb table, and some are missing; sequencing was by immunoSEQ multiplex PCR. The sample consists of some 130,000 clones, just over 85% of them appearing once. A note on this clone: Its antigen is unidentified.

This specimen consisted of peripheral blood, obtained on day 0 of MenACWY control vaccination. This chain uses TRBV12-3 or TRBV12-4 with TRBJ2-7; the D call may be TRBD1 or TRBD2 (7 bases each). This TCR was sampled from an adult in good health. DNA of the CDR3: TGTGCCAGCAGTGTGCGACAGGGAGGGAAGCAGTACTTC. It codes for CASSVRQGGKQYF.